One sample yielded the 18 T cell receptor beta chains listed below, sequenced in a study of T cells in Graves' hyperthyroidism and ophthalmopathy. Amplified regions were TCR beta CDR3 sequences from RNA transcripts. Carried out on the TCR CDR3, a first-round RT-PCR used the HTBI primer set. TCRdb reprocessed the multiplex PCR reads with MiXCR, giving one entry per CDR3 protein. This sample carries about 840,000 distinct CDR3 sequences, around 39% of them seen once, and the ten largest clones take around 10%. The sequencing sample was made of blood. Receptor source: a man aged 18 to 30 with Graves' hyperthyroidism.

The chain uses TRBV2 and TRBJ1-4; D not resolved. This CDR3 is 15 amino acids long. Trimming pared 5 bases from V and 5 bases from J, leaving 15 bases between. Germline V lookup: CDR1 SNHLY, CDR2 FYNNEI. CDR3 DNA: TGTGCCAGCAGTTTCCCGAGGTGGCAGAATGAAAAACTGTTTTTT. It codes for CASSFPRWQNEKLFF.

In its sample, this clonotype was seen many times. The chain joins TRBV11-2 to TRBJ2-2; 8 bases are a match to TRBD2. Germline trimming cut 5 bases from V and 6 bases from J; bases unmatched to any gene: 8. The CDR3 extends over 15 amino acids. Per germline, CDR1 SGHAT and CDR2 FQNNGV. The CDR3 protein is CASSPGTSRAGELFF. The CDR3 DNA reads as TGTGCCAGCAGCCCCGGGACTAGTAGGGCCGGGGAGCTGTTTTTT.

This clonotype was seen a single time. The chain employs TRBV2 and TRBJ2-3; D might be TRBD2 (5 bases). Looked up from germline, CDR1 is SNHLY and CDR2 is FYNNEI. V was clipped by 8 bases and J by 2 bases, with 8 bases between them. This CDR3 contains 12 residues. The CDR3 reads CASEGLTDTQYF. The CDR3 DNA follows: TGTGCCAGCGAGGGTCTCACAGATACGCAGTATTTT.

This chain's CDR3 is CASSEYGLGEKLFF. For the CDR3, the DNA is TGTGCCAGCAGTGAATATGGATTGGGTGAAAAACTGTTTTTT. The gene calls are TRBV25-1 and TRBJ1-4; no reliable D call. The V gene's germline CDR1 is MGHDK and CDR2 SYGVNS. Trimming took off 0 bases at V and 7 bases at J, with 9 bases between the two ends. The CDR3 has 14 amino acids. Based on the CDR3 plus reference TRBV25-1 and TRBJ1-4, the full variable domain is EADIYQTPRYLVIGTGKKITLECSQTMGHDKMYWYQQDPGMELHLIHYSYGVNSTEKGDLSSESTVSRIRTEHFPLTLESARPSHTSQYLCASSEYGLGEKLFFGSGTQLSVL.

This sequence joins TRBV7-6 and TRBJ2-7; 7 nucleotides line up with TRBD2. The CDR3 length is 15 residues. Germline CDR1 reads SGHVS; CDR2 reads FNYEAQ. The V gene end was trimmed by 1 base and the J gene end by 1 base; junction bases not matched to a gene: 4. CDR3 residues: CASSLVPSGSYEQYF. The CDR3 coding sequence is TGTGCCAGCAGCTTAGTTCCTAGCGGATCCTACGAGCAGTACTTC.

This chain links TRBV29-1 with TRBJ2-7, with 7 bases that match TRBD2. CDR1 is SQVTM, CDR2 ANQGSEA, per germline. The CDR3 consists of 13 residues. V gave up 2 bases and J gave up 6 bases; unmatched junction bases: 7. This CDR3 is CSVESDGRTEQYF. The CDR3 DNA follows: TGCAGCGTTGAAAGTGACGGGAGGACCGAGCAGTACTTC.

The chain uses TRBV20-1 and TRBJ2-2, with 10 positions matching TRBD2. CDR1 and CDR2 (germline): DFQATT, SNEGSKA (reference sequence). This CDR3 is 13 amino acids long. V dropped 4 bases and J dropped 7; count of bases not matched to a gene: 3. The CDR3 DNA is TGCAGTGCTAAGGGACTAGCGAGCGGGGAGCTGTTTTTT. It translates to CSAKGLASGELFF.

This clonotype showed up many times. The chain recombines TRBV25-1 with TRBJ1-4; D is ambiguous. Between the trimmed V and J ends, which lost 4 bases and 7 bases, there was a span of 4 bases. Per the germline V gene, CDR1 is MGHDK and CDR2 is SYGVNS. This CDR3 is built from 11 residues. The DNA of the CDR3 is TGTGCCAGCAGTGGCTCTGAAAAACTGTTTTTT. Its protein is CASSGSEKLFF.

About this clonotype itself: A much larger clone differs from this one at a single base, so this may be a read error. The gene calls are TRBV19 and TRBJ1-5, with D tentatively TRBD1 (5 bases). CDR1 and CDR2 (germline): LNHDA, SQIVND (reference sequence). Deletions cut 9 bases from V and 0 bases from J, with 21 bases between. This CDR3 has 17 amino acids. CDR3 amino acids: CASRPGRKVNSNQPQHF. CDR3 sequence (DNA): TGTGCCAGCCGCCCGGGGCGCAAAGTGAATAGCAATCAGCCCCAGCATTTT.

This clonotype has ten or more counts. The rearrangement uses TRBV19 and TRBJ1-2; maybe TRBD1 (5 bases). CDR1 LNHDA and CDR2 SQIVND come from the germline V gene (reference sequence). This CDR3 has 14 residues. V was trimmed by 3 bases and J by 5 bases, leaving 13 bases between them. The CDR3 bases are TGTGCCAGTAGTATTTCAGCAGACAGTTATGGCTACACCTTC. Its protein is CASSISADSYGYTF. Looking up the rest from reference TRBV19 and TRBJ1-2 gives the full variable domain: DGGITQSPKYLFRKEGQNVTLSCEQNLNHDAMYWYRQDPGQGLRLIYYSQIVNDFQKGDIAEGYSVSREKKESFPLTVTSAQKNPTAFYLCASSISADSYGYTFGSGTRLTVV.

The chain recombines TRBV29-1 with TRBJ1-2; tentative D call: TRBD1 (6 bases). The V end was cut by 8 bases, the J end by 4 bases, with 14 bases between. This CDR3 is built from 12 residues. Germline V gives CDR1 SQVTM, CDR2 ANQGSEA. The CDR3: CSPEGGTYGYTF. The CDR3 region has the DNA TGCAGCCCCGAGGGGGGGACCTATGGCTACACCTTC.

The rearrangement joins TRBV9 to TRBJ2-7; 7 bases agree with TRBD1. The CDR3 totals 14 residues. Germline CDR1 SGDLS, CDR2 YYNGEE. V trimming: 7 bases; J trimming: 2 bases; junction bases outside the gene matches: 9. The CDR3 here is CASGGARGTYEQYF. CDR3 bases: TGTGCCAGCGGCGGAGCCAGGGGGACCTACGAGCAGTACTTC.

This clonotype has a handful of counts. This rearrangement joins TRBV7-3 to TRBJ2-2; TRBD2 matches 12 bases. The CDR3 has 16 residues. Germline lookup yields CDR1 SGHTA and CDR2 FQGTGA. With 5 bases clipped from V and 5 bases from J, the junction kept 6 bases outside the gene matches. The CDR3: CASSPLAGGFTGELFF. CDR3 nucleotide sequence: TGTGCCAGCAGCCCCCTAGCGGGAGGGTTTACCGGGGAGCTGTTTTTT.

There are a few counts of this clonotype. The CDR3 sequence is CASSITGGPYEQYF. The CDR3 DNA sequence: TGTGCCAGTAGTATAACAGGGGGCCCCTACGAGCAGTACTTC. This rearrangement joins TRBV19 to TRBJ2-7; 9 nucleotides line up with TRBD1. Trimming at V came to 2 bases and at J to 2 bases, leaving 1 base not matched to a gene. The germline V gene has CDR1 LNHDA and CDR2 SQIVND (reference sequence). This CDR3 region has 14 residues.

This clonotype was counted a few times. J is TRBJ2-7 and V is TRBV20-1; D gene uncertain. V lost 1 base to trimming and J lost 2 bases, with 18 bases between them. This CDR3 contains 16 residues. Germline CDR1 is DFQATT and CDR2 is SNEGSKA (reference sequence). The CDR3 sequence: CSARGQASVMPYEQYF. The CDR3 DNA reads TGCAGTGCTAGAGGCCAGGCTTCGGTTATGCCCTACGAGCAGTACTTC.

This clonotype was recorded many times. The rearrangement uses TRBV20-1 and TRBJ2-5; D gene ambiguous. There are 11 residues in the CDR3. Trimming took off 5 bases at V and 7 bases at J, with 11 bases between the two ends. Germline V gene sequence: CDR1 DFQATT, CDR2 SNEGSKA (reference sequence). The CDR3 nucleotides read TGCAGTGCTGTCCCCCAGTGGACCCAGTACTTC. It specifies CSAVPQWTQYF.

The sample holds a few counts of this clonotype. The V gene is TRBV4-1, the J gene TRBJ1-1; D is uncertain. V was clipped by 0 bases and J by 5 bases, with 16 bases between them. The germline V gene encodes CDR1 MGHRA and CDR2 YSYEKL. This CDR3 is 16 amino acids long. The CDR3 loop reads CASSQDQRAFGTEAFF. CDR3 in DNA: TGCGCCAGCAGCCAAGATCAACGGGCCTTTGGGACTGAAGCTTTCTTT.

The chain is built from TRBV29-1 and TRBJ2-7, with 10 positions matching TRBD2. Germline CDR1 is SQVTM and CDR2 is ANQGSEA. V lost 5 bases, J lost 5 bases, and 9 bases stayed unmatched. There are 14 residues in the CDR3. The CDR3, as DNA: TGCAGCGTTACCCCCAGCGGGGGGGCCCACGAGCAGTACTTC. Translating gives CSVTPSGGAHEQYF.